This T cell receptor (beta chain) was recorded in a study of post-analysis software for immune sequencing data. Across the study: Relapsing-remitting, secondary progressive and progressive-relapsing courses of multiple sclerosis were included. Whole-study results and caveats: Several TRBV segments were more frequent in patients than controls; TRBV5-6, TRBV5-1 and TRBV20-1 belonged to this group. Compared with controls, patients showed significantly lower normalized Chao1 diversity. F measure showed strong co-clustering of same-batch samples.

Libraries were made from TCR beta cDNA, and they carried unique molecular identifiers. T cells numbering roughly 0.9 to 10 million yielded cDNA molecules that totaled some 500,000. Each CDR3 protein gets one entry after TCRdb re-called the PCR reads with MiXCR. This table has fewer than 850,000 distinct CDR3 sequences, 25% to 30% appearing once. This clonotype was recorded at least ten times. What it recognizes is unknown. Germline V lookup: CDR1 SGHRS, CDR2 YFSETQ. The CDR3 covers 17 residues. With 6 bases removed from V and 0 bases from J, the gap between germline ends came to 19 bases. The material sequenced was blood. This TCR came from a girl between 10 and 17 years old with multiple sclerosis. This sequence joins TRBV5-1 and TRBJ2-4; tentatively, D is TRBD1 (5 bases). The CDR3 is CASNGDSRCVAKNIQYF. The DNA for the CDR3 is TGCGCCAGCAACGGCGACAGCAGATGTGTAGCCAAAAACATTCAGTACTTC.